This T cell receptor (beta chain) was found in a study of blood T cells in healthy people across ages. Study-wide results and limits: Unsorted PBMCs ruled out conclusive naive versus antigen-experienced comparison. From one million sequenced T cells, diversity estimates were lower bounds.

The authors ran a second PCR of about 6 to 12 cycles using a sample-barcoded 5' primer and a J-beta primer mix. The study obtained at least 2.5 million CDR3-containing paired-end reads from every sample. TCRdb reanalysed the 5' RACE reads using MiXCR and keeps one entry per CDR3 protein. The sample shows around 790,000 distinct CDR3 sequences, under 55% of them seen only once. Trimming pared 1 base from V and 3 bases from J, leaving 9 bases between. This CDR3 contains 14 residues. Germline V lookup: CDR1 SGHRS, CDR2 YFSETQ. As concerns this clonotype: Its antigen is currently unknown.

This chain joins TRBV5-1 and TRBJ2-3, with D possibly being TRBD1 (6 bases). This clonotype was obtained from a man aged 55-75 years in good health. Sequenced material: blood. The DNA for the CDR3 is TGCGCCAGCAGCTTGCCGGACAGAACAGATACGCAGTATTTT. Translation gives CASSLPDRTDTQYF.